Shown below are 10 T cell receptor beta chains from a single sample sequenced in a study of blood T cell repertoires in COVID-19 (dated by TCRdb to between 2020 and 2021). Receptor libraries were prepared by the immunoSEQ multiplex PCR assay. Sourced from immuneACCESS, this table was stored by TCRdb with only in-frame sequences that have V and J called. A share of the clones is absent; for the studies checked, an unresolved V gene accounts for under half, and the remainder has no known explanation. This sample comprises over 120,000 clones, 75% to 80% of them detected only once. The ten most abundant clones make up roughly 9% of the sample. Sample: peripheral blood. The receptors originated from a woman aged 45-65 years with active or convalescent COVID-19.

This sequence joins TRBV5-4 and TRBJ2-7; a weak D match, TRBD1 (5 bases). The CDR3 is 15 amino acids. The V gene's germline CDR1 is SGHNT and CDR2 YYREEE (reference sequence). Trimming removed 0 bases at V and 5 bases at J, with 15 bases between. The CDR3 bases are TGTGCCAGCAGCTTGGGGGGCGAGCGCCGGGACGAGCAGTACTTC. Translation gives CASSLGGERRDEQYF.

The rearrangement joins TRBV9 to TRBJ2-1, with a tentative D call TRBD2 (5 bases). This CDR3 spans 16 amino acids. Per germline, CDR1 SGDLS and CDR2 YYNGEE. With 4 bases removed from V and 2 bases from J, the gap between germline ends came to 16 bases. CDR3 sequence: CASSPGGSSTYNEQFF. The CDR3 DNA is TGTGCCAGCAGCCCTGGTGGGAGCTCAACCTACAATGAGCAGTTCTTC.

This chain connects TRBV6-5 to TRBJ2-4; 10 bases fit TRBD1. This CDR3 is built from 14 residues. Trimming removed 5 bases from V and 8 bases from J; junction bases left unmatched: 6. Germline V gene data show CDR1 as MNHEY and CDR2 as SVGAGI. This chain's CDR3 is CASSIGQGGHIQYF. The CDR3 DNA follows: TGTGCCAGCAGTATCGGACAGGGGGGGCACATTCAGTACTTC.

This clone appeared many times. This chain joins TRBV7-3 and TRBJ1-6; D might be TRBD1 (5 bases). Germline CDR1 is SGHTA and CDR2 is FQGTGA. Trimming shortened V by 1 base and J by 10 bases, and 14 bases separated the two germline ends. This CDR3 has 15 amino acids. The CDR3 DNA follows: TGTGCCAGCAGCTTAAGACTAGGGGAGGGATCACCCCTCCACTTT. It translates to CASSLRLGEGSPLHF.

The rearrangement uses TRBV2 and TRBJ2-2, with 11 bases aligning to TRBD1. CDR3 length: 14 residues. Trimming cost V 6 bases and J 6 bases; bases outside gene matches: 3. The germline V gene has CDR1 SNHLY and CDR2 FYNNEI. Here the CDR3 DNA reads TGTGCCAGCAGCCGGGACAGGGGGGCCGGGGAGCTGTTTTTT. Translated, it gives CASSRDRGAGELFF.

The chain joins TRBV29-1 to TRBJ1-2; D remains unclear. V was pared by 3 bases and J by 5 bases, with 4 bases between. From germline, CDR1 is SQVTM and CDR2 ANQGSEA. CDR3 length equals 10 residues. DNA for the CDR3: TGCAGCGTTGATGAGTATGGCTACACCTTC. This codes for CSVDEYGYTF. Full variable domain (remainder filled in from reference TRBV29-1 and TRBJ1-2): SAVISQKPSRDICQRGTSLTIQCQVDSQVTMMFWYRQQPGQSLTLIATANQGSEATYESGFVIDKFPISRPNLTFSTLTVSNMSPEDSSIYLCSVDEYGYTFGSGTRLTVV.

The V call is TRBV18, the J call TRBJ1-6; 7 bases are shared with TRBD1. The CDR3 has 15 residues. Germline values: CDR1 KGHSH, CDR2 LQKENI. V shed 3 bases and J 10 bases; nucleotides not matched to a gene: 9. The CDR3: CASSPTGTFDSPLHF. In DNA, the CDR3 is TGTGCCAGCTCACCGACAGGGACGTTCGACTCACCCCTCCACTTT.

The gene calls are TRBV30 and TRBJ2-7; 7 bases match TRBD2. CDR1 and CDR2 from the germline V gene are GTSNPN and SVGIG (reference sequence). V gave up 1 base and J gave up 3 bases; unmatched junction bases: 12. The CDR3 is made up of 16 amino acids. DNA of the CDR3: TGTGCCTGGAGTGCACAGGAGGAAAGCGGGATCTACGAGCAGTACTTC. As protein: CAWSAQEESGIYEQYF.

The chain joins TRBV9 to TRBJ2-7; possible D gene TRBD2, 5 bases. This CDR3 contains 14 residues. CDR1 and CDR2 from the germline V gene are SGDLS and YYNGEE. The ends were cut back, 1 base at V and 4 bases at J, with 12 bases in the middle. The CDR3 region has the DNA TGTGCCAGCAGCGTATCGGGGTGGCCGTACGAGCAGTACTTC. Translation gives CASSVSGWPYEQYF. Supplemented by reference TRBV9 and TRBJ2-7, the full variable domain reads DSGVTQTPKHLITATGQRVTLRCSPRSGDLSVYWYQQSLDQGLQFLIQYYNGEERAKGNILERFSAQQFPDLHSELNLSSLELGDSALYFCASSVSGWPYEQYFGPGTRLTVT.

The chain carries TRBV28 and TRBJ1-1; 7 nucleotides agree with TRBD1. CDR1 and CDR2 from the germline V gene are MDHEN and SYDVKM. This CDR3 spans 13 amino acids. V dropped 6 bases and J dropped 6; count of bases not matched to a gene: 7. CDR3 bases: TGTGCCAGCAGATCCCCACAGGGGCCTGAAGCTTTCTTT. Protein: CASRSPQGPEAFF.